These T cell receptor beta chains were read from a single sample in a study of blood T cell repertoires in COVID-19. The assay was immunoSEQ multiplex PCR, and TCRdb's table has in-frame clones only and misses some. The sample shows roughly 150,000 clones, about 83% of them seen only once. The material sequenced was peripheral blood. The receptor set was obtained from a woman of 80 years or more with acute or convalescent COVID-19. Each CDR3 is given with its conserved first and last residue. Fields, in order: V gene, CDR3 protein.

V gene: TRBV6-5; CDR3 protein: CASTAGVRGEEKLFF
V gene: TRBV3-1/TRBV3-2; CDR3 protein: CASSPSGAYEQYF
V gene: TRBV2; CDR3 protein: CASRRQGDYGYTF
V gene: TRBV28; CDR3 protein: CASSQGGGGTDTQYF
V gene: TRBV19; CDR3 protein: CASSSRRIGRGYGYTF
V gene: TRBV18; CDR3 protein: CASSPARLAELTDTQYF
V gene: TRBV7-9; CDR3 protein: CASSLAVRMNTEAFF
V gene: TRBV7-9; CDR3 protein: CASSFSTTGMPYEKLFF
V gene: TRBV4-1; CDR3 protein: CASSLQGTDTQYF
V gene: TRBV5-1; CDR3 protein: CASSLGLAGVRFYNEQFF
V gene: TRBV2; CDR3 protein: CASSGRLSNTGELFF
V gene: TRBV3-1/TRBV3-2; CDR3 protein: CASSQGTASIPQKAFF
V gene: TRBV19; CDR3 protein: CASRPGTAYEQYF
V gene: TRBV29-1; CDR3 protein: CSVEGLAVTDTQYF
V gene: TRBV6-1; CDR3 protein: CASSDEGAHRADGQPQHF
V gene: TRBV10-1; CDR3 protein: CASSTGATNEKLFF
V gene: TRBV18; CDR3 protein: CASSPLGQTTDTQYF
V gene: TRBV7-9; CDR3 protein: CASGLGGRGTDTQYF
V gene: TRBV27; CDR3 protein: CASSFNTPNTEAFF